Listed below are T cell receptor beta chains from one sample, sequenced in a study of cytomegalovirus exposure and HLA in healthy donors. Sequencing was performed with immunoSEQ multiplex PCR; in TCRdb, only in-frame clones are kept and a portion is missing. Seen here are 150,000 or so clones, approximately 82% observed once, and the top ten hold roughly 3.2%. Input material: PBMCs. These receptors all come from a man younger than 35 in good health and CMV-seropositive. CDR3s include the opening cysteine and the closing phenylalanine or tryptophan. D genes are given only for firm matches. Clone size is stated in some rows and not others, as once, few, many or a class when expanded.

v_gene	abundance	d_gene	j_gene	CDR3aa	CDR3nt
TRBV9	-	TRBD1	TRBJ1-1	CASSTGTGAYTEAFF	TGTGCCAGCAGCACTGGGACAGGGGCCTACACTGAAGCTTTCTTT
TRBV7-9	-	TRBD1	TRBJ2-7	CASSLTGGRHYEQYF	TGTGCCAGCAGCCTTACAGGGGGCCGACACTACGAGCAGTACTTC
TRBV19	-	TRBD2	TRBJ2-1	CASRGQRAGGYNEQFF	TGTGCCAGTAGGGGGCAGAGGGCGGGAGGATACAATGAGCAGTTCTTC
TRBV9	once	-	TRBJ2-5	CASSGGDLAVETQYF	TGTGCCAGCAGCGGCGGGGACCTGGCGGTAGAGACCCAGTACTTC
TRBV19	-	-	TRBJ2-7	CASSDSNNEQYF	TGTGCCAGTTCCGACTCCAACAACGAGCAGTACTTC
TRBV19	-	-	TRBJ1-2	CASSIVQGRNYGYTF	TGTGCCAGTAGTATAGTCCAGGGGCGCAACTATGGCTACACCTTC
TRBV7-9	-	TRBD1	TRBJ1-5	CASSPPGTGNQPQHF	TGTGCCAGCAGCCCTCCCGGGACAGGCAATCAGCCCCAGCATTTT
TRBV5-4	few	-	TRBJ2-7	CASSLRRGHYEQYF	TGTGCCAGCAGCTTGCGGCGGGGCCACTACGAGCAGTACTTC
TRBV11-2	-	TRBD2	TRBJ2-2	CASSFQRGVGTGELFF	TGTGCCAGCAGCTTCCAGCGGGGGGTCGGCACCGGGGAGCTGTTTTTT
TRBV19	-	-	TRBJ2-5	CASSTSRMAETQYF	TGTGCCAGTAGTACGTCTAGAATGGCCGAGACCCAGTACTTC
TRBV19	-	-	TRBJ1-2	CASSPTTGFPYGYTF	TGTGCCAGTAGTCCGACGACAGGATTCCCTTATGGCTACACCTTC
TRBV2	-	-	TRBJ2-7	CASRDGSYEQYF	TGTGCCAGCCGGGATGGGAGCTACGAGCAGTACTTC
TRBV4-1	-	TRBD1	TRBJ2-7	CASSRSQPGQSYEQYF	TGCGCCAGCAGCCGCTCCCAGCCGGGACAGTCCTACGAGCAGTACTTC
TRBV5-1	-	-	TRBJ1-1	CASSLDTSNTEAFF	TGCGCCAGCAGCTTGGACACCTCAAACACTGAAGCTTTCTTT
TRBV5-6	-	-	TRBJ2-3	CASSGITGTPSTDTQYF	TGTGCCAGCAGCGGGATAACCGGGACACCTAGCACAGATACGCAGTATTTT
TRBV11-1	-	TRBD1	TRBJ1-1	CASKGARTEAFF	TGTGCCAGCAAGGGGGCGAGGACTGAAGCTTTCTTT
TRBV6-5	-	TRBD1	TRBJ1-2	CASSEGTGVYGYTF	TGTGCCAGCAGTGAAGGGACAGGGGTTTATGGCTACACCTTC
TRBV28	-	TRBD2	TRBJ2-2	CASSFSSGKLTGELFF	TGTGCCAGCAGCTTCTCTAGCGGGAAACTCACCGGGGAGCTGTTTTTT
TRBV30	-	-	TRBJ1-5	CAWSATINSNQPQHF	TGTGCCTGGAGTGCTACCATCAATAGCAATCAGCCCCAGCATTTT
TRBV25-1	-	TRBD1	TRBJ1-2	CASKQGAGDGYTF	TGTGCCAGCAAACAGGGGGCAGGGGATGGCTACACCTTC
TRBV19	-	TRBD1	TRBJ2-7	CASSMQGASYEQYF	TGTGCCAGTAGTATGCAGGGGGCCTCCTACGAGCAGTACTTC
TRBV21-1	-	-	TRBJ2-5	CASSPRSTPGQGLQETQYF	TGTGCCAGCAGCCCCCGCTCAACTCCGGGACAGGGCCTCCAAGAGACCCAGTACTTC
TRBV10-3	-	-	TRBJ1-1	CAISSPGQINTEAFF	TGTGCCATCAGTTCCCCCGGACAGATAAACACTGAAGCTTTCTTT
TRBV6-1	-	-	TRBJ2-7	CASRTGGAYEQYF	TGTGCCAGCCGAACAGGGGGGGCTTACGAGCAGTACTTC
TRBV28	-	-	TRBJ1-2	CASSFITGLSINYGYTF	TGTGCCAGCAGTTTCATAACAGGACTAAGCATCAACTATGGCTACACCTTC
TRBV7-9	-	TRBD2	TRBJ2-7	CASSTVGSGSPYEQYF	TGTGCCAGCAGCACCGTTGGGAGCGGGAGCCCCTACGAGCAGTACTTC
TRBV29-1	-	TRBD1	TRBJ2-7	CSVEGDRNEQYF	TGCAGCGTTGAAGGGGACAGGAACGAGCAGTACTTC
TRBV28	-	-	TRBJ1-1	CASSLEGSMNTEAFF	TGTGCCAGCAGTTTAGAGGGCAGCATGAACACTGAAGCTTTCTTT
TRBV10-3	-	TRBD2	TRBJ2-3	CAIRVSGTSALGYF	TGTGCCATCAGGGTTTCCGGGACTAGCGCCTTGGGGTATTTT
TRBV7-9	-	-	TRBJ2-1	CASSRGSGRREDEQFF	TGTGCCAGCAGCCGCGGTAGTGGGAGAAGGGAGGATGAGCAGTTCTTC
TRBV19	-	-	TRBJ2-7	CASSRTPNYEQYF	TGTGCCAGTAGTCGGACACCTAACTACGAGCAGTACTTC
TRBV7-2	-	TRBD1	TRBJ2-7	CASSLGGQGGVYEQYF	TGTGCCAGCAGCTTAGGGGGACAGGGGGGGGTCTACGAGCAGTACTTC
TRBV7-3	-	-	TRBJ2-7	CASSYKGVSSYEQYF	TGTGCCAGCAGCTACAAAGGGGTAAGCTCCTACGAGCAGTACTTC
TRBV7-2	-	-	TRBJ2-3	CASSRGQPTDTQYF	TGTGCCAGCAGCCGAGGACAGCCCACAGATACGCAGTATTTT
TRBV27	-	TRBD1	TRBJ1-1	CASSVSGGNTEAFF	TGTGCCAGCAGTGTTTCAGGGGGGAACACTGAAGCTTTCTTT
TRBV10-1	few	TRBD2	TRBJ2-3	CASSETSASTDTQYF	TGCGCCAGCAGTGAGACTAGCGCAAGCACAGATACGCAGTATTTT
TRBV5-1	-	-	TRBJ1-5	CASSFDSYSNQPQHF	TGCGCCAGCAGCTTTGACAGCTATAGCAATCAGCCCCAGCATTTT